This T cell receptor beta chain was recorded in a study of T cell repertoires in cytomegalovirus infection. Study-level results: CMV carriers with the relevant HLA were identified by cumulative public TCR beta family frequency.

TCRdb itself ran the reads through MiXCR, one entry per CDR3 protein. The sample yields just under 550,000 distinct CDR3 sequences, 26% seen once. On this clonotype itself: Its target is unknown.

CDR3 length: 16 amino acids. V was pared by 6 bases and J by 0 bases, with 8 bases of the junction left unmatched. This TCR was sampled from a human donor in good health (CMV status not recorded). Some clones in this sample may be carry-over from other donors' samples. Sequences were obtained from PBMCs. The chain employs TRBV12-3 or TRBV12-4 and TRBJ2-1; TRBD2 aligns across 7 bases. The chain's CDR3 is CASRSSGGSSYNEQFF. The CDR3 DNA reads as TGTGCCAGCAGGTCCTCTGGCGGGAGCTCCTACAATGAGCAGTTCTTC.